Below, one T cell receptor beta chain is given with its context. Donors of Cohort 3 who recovered were those that had two negative PCRs, clearance, or symptom resolution. This entry is derived from a study of blood T cell repertoires in COVID-19. The data were produced by immunoSEQ multiplex PCR, yet TCRdb's version contains in-frame clones alone and is incomplete. This table has under 300,000 clones, approximately 90% appearing once. Germline V lookup: CDR1 GTSNPN, CDR2 SVGIG (reference sequence). The CDR3 totals 14 residues. Trimming shortened V by 0 bases and J by 5 bases, and 11 bases separated the two germline ends.

The sequenced sample consisted of PBMCs or T cells enriched from blood (not recorded which). This receptor was identified in a woman aged 45 to 65 who had recovered from COVID-19. The rearrangement joins TRBV30 to TRBJ1-5, with TRBD1 as a possible D gene (5 bases). The chain's CDR3 is CAWSVSPGDQPQHF. In DNA, the CDR3 is TGTGCCTGGAGTGTAAGCCCGGGGGATCAGCCCCAGCATTTT.